This T cell receptor (beta chain) was observed in a study of T cell responses to AZD1222 COVID-19 vaccine. Study results and limitations: The study identified only five to seven AZD1222 recipients as seropositive at baseline.

The junction had 5 bases not matched to a gene; V was cut back by 6 bases and J by 6 bases. This CDR3 is 13 amino acids long. Germline V CDR1 and CDR2: MNHNY, SVGAGI (reference sequence). To note about this clone: Antigen: not known.

Profiled with immunoSEQ multiplex PCR; TCRdb holds only in-frame clones, not every one. The sample has about 130,000 clones, about 90% seen once. The TCR originated in an adult who received the AZD1222 COVID-19 vaccine. The chain links TRBV6-6 to TRBJ2-4; 7 nucleotides match TRBD2. Sequenced material: peripheral blood, taken 28 days after the second AZD1222 dose. The CDR3 nucleotides are TGTGCCAGCAGCGGGGCTAGCGGAAACATTCAGTACTTC. Encoded protein: CASSGASGNIQYF.